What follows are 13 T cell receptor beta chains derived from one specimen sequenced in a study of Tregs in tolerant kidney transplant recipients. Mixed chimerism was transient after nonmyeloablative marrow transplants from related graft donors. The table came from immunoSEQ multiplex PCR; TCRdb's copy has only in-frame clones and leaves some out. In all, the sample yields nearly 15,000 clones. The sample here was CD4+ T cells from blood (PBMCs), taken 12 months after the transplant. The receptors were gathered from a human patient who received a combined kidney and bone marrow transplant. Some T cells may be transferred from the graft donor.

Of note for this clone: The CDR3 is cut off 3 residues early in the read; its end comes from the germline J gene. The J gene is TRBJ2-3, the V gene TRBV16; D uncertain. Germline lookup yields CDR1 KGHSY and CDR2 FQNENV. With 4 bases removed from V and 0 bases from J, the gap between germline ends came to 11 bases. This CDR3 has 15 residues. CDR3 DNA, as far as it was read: TGTGCCAGCAGCCTGGGCCGCACTAGCACAGATACG. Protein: CASSLGRTSTDT. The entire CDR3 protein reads CASSLGRTSTDTQYF.

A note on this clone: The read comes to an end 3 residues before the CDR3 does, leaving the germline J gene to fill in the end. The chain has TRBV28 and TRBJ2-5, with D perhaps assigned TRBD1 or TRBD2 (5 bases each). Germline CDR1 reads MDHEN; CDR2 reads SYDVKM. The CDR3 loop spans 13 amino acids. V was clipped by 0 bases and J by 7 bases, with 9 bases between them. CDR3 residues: CASSLWTEGTQYF. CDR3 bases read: TGTGCCAGCAGTTTATGGACAGAGGGGACC.

CDR3 DNA, as far as it was read: TGCAGTGCTGGCGTAGCGGGAGGGCCTAACGAG. It specifies CSAGVAGGPNE. The whole CDR3 reads CSAGVAGGPNEQYF. This chain uses TRBV20-1 with TRBJ2-7; 11 bases fit TRBD2. The CDR3 end falls 3 residues outside the read, so it is completed with the germline J gene. V gave up 5 bases and J gave up 5 bases; unmatched junction bases: 8. Looked up from germline, CDR1 is DFQATT and CDR2 is SNEGSKA (reference sequence). There are 14 residues in the CDR3.

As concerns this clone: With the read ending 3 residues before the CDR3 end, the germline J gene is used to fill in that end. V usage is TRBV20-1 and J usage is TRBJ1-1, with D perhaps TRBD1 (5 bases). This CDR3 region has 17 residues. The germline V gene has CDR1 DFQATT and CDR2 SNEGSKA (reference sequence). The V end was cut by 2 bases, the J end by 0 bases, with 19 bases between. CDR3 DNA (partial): TGCAGTGCTAGAACTAGAGGGGCGGGGAACATGAACACTGAA. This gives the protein CSARTRGAGNMNTE. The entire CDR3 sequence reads CSARTRGAGNMNTEAFF.

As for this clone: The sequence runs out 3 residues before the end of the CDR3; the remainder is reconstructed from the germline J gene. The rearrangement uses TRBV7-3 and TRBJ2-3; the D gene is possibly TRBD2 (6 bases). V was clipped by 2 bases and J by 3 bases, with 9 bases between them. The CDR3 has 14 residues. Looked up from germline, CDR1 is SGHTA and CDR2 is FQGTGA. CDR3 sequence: CASSLWGETDTQYF. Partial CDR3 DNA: TGTGCCAGCAGCTTATGGGGGGAGACAGATACG.

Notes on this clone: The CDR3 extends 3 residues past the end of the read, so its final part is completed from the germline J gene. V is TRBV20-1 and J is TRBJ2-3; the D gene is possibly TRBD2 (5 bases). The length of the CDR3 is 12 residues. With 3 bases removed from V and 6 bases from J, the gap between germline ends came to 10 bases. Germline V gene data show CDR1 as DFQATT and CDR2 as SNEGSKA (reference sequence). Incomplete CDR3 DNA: TGCAGTGCTAGCCCGACTACCGATACG. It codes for CSASPTTDT. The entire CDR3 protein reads CSASPTTDTQYF.

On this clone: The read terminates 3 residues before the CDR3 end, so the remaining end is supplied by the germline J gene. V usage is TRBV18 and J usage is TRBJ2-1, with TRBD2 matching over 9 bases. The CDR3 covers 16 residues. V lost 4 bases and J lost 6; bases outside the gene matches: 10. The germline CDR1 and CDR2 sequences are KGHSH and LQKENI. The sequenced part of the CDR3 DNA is TGTGCCAGCTCACGCTCTAGCGGGACGGCTGTCAATGAG. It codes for CASSRSSGTAVNE. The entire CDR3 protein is CASSRSSGTAVNEQFF.

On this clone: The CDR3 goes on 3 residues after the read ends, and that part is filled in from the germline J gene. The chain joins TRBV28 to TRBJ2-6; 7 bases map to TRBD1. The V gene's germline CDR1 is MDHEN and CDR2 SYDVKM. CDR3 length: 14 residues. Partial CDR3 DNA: TGTGCCAGCAGTCGAGGCGACCAGGGACAGATC. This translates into CASSRGDQGQI. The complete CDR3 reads CASSRGDQGQILTF.

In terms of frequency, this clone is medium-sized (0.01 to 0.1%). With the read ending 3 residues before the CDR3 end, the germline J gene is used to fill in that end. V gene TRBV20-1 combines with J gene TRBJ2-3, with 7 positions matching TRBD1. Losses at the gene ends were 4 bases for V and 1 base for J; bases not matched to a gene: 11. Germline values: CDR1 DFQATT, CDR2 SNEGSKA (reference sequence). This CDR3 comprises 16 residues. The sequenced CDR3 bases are TGCAGTGCTACGGACAGGTTACAGGGAGGCACAGATACG. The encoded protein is CSATDRLQGGTDT. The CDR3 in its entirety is CSATDRLQGGTDTQYF.

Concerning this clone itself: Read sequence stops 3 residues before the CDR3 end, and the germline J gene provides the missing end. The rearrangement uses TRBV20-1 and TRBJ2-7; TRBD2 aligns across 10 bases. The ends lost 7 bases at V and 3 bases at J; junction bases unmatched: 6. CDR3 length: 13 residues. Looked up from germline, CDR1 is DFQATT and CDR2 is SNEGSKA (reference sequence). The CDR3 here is CSVSGTSDYEQYF. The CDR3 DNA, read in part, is TGCAGTGTAAGCGGGACTAGCGACTACGAG.

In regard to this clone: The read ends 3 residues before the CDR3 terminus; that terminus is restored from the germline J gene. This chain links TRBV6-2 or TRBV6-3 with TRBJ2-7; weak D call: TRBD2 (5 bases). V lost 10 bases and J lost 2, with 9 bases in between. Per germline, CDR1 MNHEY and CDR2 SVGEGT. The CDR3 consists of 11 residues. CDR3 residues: CATTRAYEQYF. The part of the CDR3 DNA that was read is TGTGCCACCACGAGGGCCTACGAG.

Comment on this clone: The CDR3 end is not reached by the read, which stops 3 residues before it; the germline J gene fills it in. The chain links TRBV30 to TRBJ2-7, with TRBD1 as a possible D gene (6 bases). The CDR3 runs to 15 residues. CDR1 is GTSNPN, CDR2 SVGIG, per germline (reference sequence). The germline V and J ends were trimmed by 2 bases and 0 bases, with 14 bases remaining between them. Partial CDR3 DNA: TGTGCCTGGAGTATGCCGGGACACTCCTCCTACGAG. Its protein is CAWSMPGHSSYE. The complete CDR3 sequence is CAWSMPGHSSYEQYF.

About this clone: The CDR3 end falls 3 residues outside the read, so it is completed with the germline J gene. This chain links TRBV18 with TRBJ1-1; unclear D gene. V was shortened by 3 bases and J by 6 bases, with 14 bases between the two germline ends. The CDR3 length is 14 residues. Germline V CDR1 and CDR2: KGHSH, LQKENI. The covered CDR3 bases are TGTGCCAGCTCACCGCGTCGGGTCACGCCTGAA. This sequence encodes CASSPRRVTPE. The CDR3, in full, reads CASSPRRVTPEAFF.